These 8 T cell receptor beta chains came from one sample sequenced in a study of early T cells in non-severe SARS-CoV-2 infection (dated by TCRdb to the early 2020s). Receptor libraries were prepared by 5' RACE. Reads for this sample came from a NextSeq 500. The public sequencing data were trimmed at Q25 with fastp and processed into clonotypes with MiXCR by TCRdb, which kept only in-frame beta chains. Here each entry gathers all rows of one CDR3 protein and keeps the most common genes and DNA. The sample profile shows approximately 47,000 distinct CDR3 sequences; around 9.6% of them were found once. Roughly 4.8% of the sample is taken by the ten largest. The specimen comprised whole blood, sampled at baseline. Receptor source: an adult who was a healthcare worker with PCR-confirmed SARS-CoV-2 infection or an uninfected control (not recorded which).

This chain uses TRBV18 with TRBJ1-1; TRBD1 agrees at 8 bases. Germline loops: CDR1 KGHSH, CDR2 LQKENI. V shed 3 bases, J shed 0 bases, and the junction held 15 bases outside the gene matches. There are 19 residues in the CDR3. The CDR3 loop is CASSPNPGSGQGMNTEAFF. CDR3 sequence (DNA): TGTGCCAGCTCACCCAACCCCGGTTCCGGACAGGGTATGAACACTGAAGCTTTCTTT.

This clonotype was seen at least ten times. J is TRBJ2-3 and V is TRBV5-1; D unresolved. Germline values: CDR1 SGHRS, CDR2 YFSETQ. V was pared by 4 bases and J by 3 bases, with 18 bases between. The CDR3 totals 16 residues. CDR3 region: CASSAGNLGPTDTQYF. The CDR3 nucleotides read TGCGCCAGCAGCGCAGGAAACCTAGGACCGACAGATACGCAGTATTTT.

This clonotype was seen more than once but under ten times. The chain uses TRBV11-2 and TRBJ2-4, with 9 positions matching TRBD2. With 5 bases clipped from V and 5 bases from J, the junction kept 13 bases outside the gene matches. Germline V gene lookup returns CDR1 SGHAT and CDR2 FQNNGV. The CDR3 is 17 residues long. The CDR3 DNA sequence: TGTGCCAGCAGCCGTTGGACAGCGACTAGCGGAGAAAACATTCAGTACTTC. It translates to CASSRWTATSGENIQYF. Full variable domain (remainder filled in from reference TRBV11-2 and TRBJ2-4): EAGVAQSPRYKIIEKRQSVAFWCNPISGHATLYWYQQILGQGPKLLIQFQNNGVVDDSQLPKDRFSAERLKGVDSTLKIQPAKLEDSAVYLCASSRWTATSGENIQYFGAGTRLSVL.

This clonotype has ten or more counts. The rearrangement uses TRBV11-2 and TRBJ1-6; unclear D gene. V lost 5 bases, J lost 11 bases, and 16 bases lay in between. Germline lookup yields CDR1 SGHAT and CDR2 FQNNGV. This CDR3 region has 14 residues. The CDR3 here is CASSPREGGAPLHF. CDR3 nucleotides: TGTGCCAGCAGCCCCCGTGAGGGTGGTGCACCCCTCCACTTT. Full variable domain (remainder filled in from reference TRBV11-2 and TRBJ1-6): EAGVAQSPRYKIIEKRQSVAFWCNPISGHATLYWYQQILGQGPKLLIQFQNNGVVDDSQLPKDRFSAERLKGVDSTLKIQPAKLEDSAVYLCASSPREGGAPLHFGNGTRLTVT.

The gene calls are TRBV18 and TRBJ2-4; D could derive from TRBD1 or TRBD2 (6 bases each). The ends were cut back, 1 base at V and 6 bases at J, with 16 bases in the middle. In germline, CDR1 is KGHSH, CDR2 LQKENI. The CDR3 is 16 residues long. CDR3 region: CASSPRGALVRNIQYF. CDR3 coding DNA: TGTGCCAGCTCACCACGGGGGGCGCTGGTTAGAAACATTCAGTACTTC.

This clonotype was recorded once. V usage is TRBV10-2 and J usage is TRBJ2-7, with 7 bases lining up with TRBD2. The CDR3 is made up of 12 amino acids. With V trimmed by 8 bases and J by 5 bases, 6 bases remained unmatched. Germline V CDR1 and CDR2: WSHSY, SAAADI. For the CDR3, the DNA is TGCGCCAGCGCTTCAGGGAGGGACGAGCAGTACTTC. It encodes CASASGRDEQYF.

The rearrangement links TRBV29-1 to TRBJ2-6; D unclear. The germline V gene encodes CDR1 SQVTM and CDR2 ANQGSEA. The CDR3 runs to 12 residues. V was shortened by 6 bases and J by 4 bases, with 7 bases between the two germline ends. The CDR3 reads CSVDQGANVLTF. The CDR3 DNA follows: TGCAGCGTCGACCAGGGGGCCAACGTCCTGACTTTC.

Points on this clonotype: It may be a read error: a sequence one base away is much more abundant. This sequence joins TRBV6-2 or TRBV6-3 and TRBJ1-5, with 10 bases fitting TRBD1. The germline CDR1 and CDR2 sequences are MNHEY and SVGEGT. The CDR3 totals 17 residues. CDR3 DNA sequence: TGTCCCAGCAGTCGCCGGACAGGGGGTTATAGCAATCAGCCCCAGCATTTT. It translates to CPSSRRTGGYSNQPQHF.